This TCR beta chain was found in a study of blood T cell repertoires in COVID-19. The table came from immunoSEQ multiplex PCR; TCRdb's copy has only in-frame clones and leaves some out. Of about 74,000 clones in the sample, around 87% are singletons; the top ten hold over 25%. V was trimmed by 3 bases and J by 10 bases, leaving 21 bases between them. CDR3 length: 15 residues. In germline, CDR1 is GTSNPN, CDR2 SVGIG (reference sequence). This chain connects TRBV30 to TRBJ1-4; D might be TRBD1 (5 bases). This sequence was found in a woman older than 75 with active or convalescent COVID-19. The sample taken for sequencing was peripheral blood. In DNA form, the CDR3 reads TGTGCCTGGAGCCCTCGTACCTCAGGGAAAGGAAAACTGTTTTTT. Translating it yields CAWSPRTSGKGKLFF.